This T cell receptor beta chain is from a study of lymphopenia after photon versus proton radiotherapy. Study-level results: Only patients who died were analyzed for survival; proton advantage is unproven.

As regards this clone: Its antigen remains unidentified.

Profiled with immunoSEQ multiplex PCR; TCRdb holds only in-frame clones, not every one. Among tens of thousands of clones listed, around 86% were seen once. The ends were cut back, 1 base at V and 3 bases at J, with 10 bases in the middle. There are 14 residues in the CDR3. In germline, CDR1 is MDHEN, CDR2 SYDVKM. Sample: peripheral blood, taken from a patient treated with proton-based radiotherapy. The chain combines TRBV28 with TRBJ2-7; D gene unclear. This clonotype was obtained from a woman in her 70s with pancreatic cancer. DNA of the CDR3: TGTGCCAGCAGTTTATTGAACACCGGCTACGAGCAGTACTTC. It yields the protein CASSLLNTGYEQYF.